This section outlines one TCR beta chain sequence together with its context. Germline V gene sequence: CDR1 MGHDK, CDR2 SYGVNS. The CDR3 runs 13 residues. The data originate from a study of CDR3 diversity in severe acne. Via MiXCR, TCRdb re-called the PCR reads, giving one row per CDR3 protein. This table holds roughly 100,000 distinct CDR3 sequences, under 60% found once. The gene calls are TRBV25-1 and TRBJ1-2; the D gene is possibly TRBD1 (5 bases). This TCR came from a male donor with acne. The sequenced sample consisted of blood. The CDR3 sequence is CATQAWADYGYTF. The CDR3 DNA is TGTGCTACACAGGCCTGGGCGGACTATGGCTACACCTTC.